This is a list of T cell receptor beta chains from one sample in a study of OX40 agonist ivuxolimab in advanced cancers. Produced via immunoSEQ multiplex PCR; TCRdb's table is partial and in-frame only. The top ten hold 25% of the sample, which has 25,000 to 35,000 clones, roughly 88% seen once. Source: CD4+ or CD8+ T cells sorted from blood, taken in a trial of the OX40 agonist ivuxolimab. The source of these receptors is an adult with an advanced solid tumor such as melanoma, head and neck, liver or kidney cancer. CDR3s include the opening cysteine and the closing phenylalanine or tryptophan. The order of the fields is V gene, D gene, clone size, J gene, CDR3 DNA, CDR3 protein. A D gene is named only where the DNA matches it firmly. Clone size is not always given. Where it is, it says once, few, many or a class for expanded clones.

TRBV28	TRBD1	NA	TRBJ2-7	TGTGCCAGCAGCTTCGGGACAGGTGCCTACGAGCAGTACTTC	CASSFGTGAYEQYF
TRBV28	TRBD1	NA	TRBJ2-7	TGTGCCAGCAGTTTTAGGAAAGGGACAGGGGGCTTCGAGCAGTACTTC	CASSFRKGTGGFEQYF
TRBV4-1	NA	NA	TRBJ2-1	TGCGCCAGCAGCGTAGGGCCCGGGGCCAATGAGCAGTTCTTC	CASSVGPGANEQFF
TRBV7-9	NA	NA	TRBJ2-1	TGTGCCAGCAGCTTAGGTAGCAATGAGCAGTTCTTC	CASSLGSNEQFF
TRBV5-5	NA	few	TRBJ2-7	TGTGCCAGCAGCTTGGGGGTATCCTACGAGCAGTACTTC	CASSLGVSYEQYF
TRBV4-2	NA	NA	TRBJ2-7	TGTGCCAGCAGCCAACTGAGAAGGAGGGACGAGCAGTACTTC	CASSQLRRRDEQYF
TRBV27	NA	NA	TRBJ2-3	TGCGCCAGCAGTTCCGTCACCGGCGGTACGCAGTATTTT	CASSSVTGGTQYF
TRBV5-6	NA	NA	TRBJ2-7	TGTGCCAGCAGCCCTGCTGGGGCCTACTACGAGCAGTACTTC	CASSPAGAYYEQYF
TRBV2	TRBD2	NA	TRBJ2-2	TGTGCCAGCAGTGGTTTAGCGGGAGCCGGTGCTGGGGAGCTGTTTTTT	CASSGLAGAGAGELFF
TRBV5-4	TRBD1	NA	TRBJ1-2	TGTGCCAGCAGCCAGGGGGGAATCCACTATGGCTACACCTTC	CASSQGGIHYGYTF
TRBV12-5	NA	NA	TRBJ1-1	TGTGCTAGTGGCTCCCGCATCAACACTGAAGCTTTCTTT	CASGSRINTEAFF
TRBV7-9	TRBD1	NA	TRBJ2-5	TGTGCCAGCAGCCACACAGGGGTTCTAGAGACCCAGTACTTC	CASSHTGVLETQYF